This TCR beta chain was captured in a study of shared clonotypes between healthy human individuals. Study-wide results and caveats: Estimated clonotype richness was generally higher in naive than memory subsets. Generation of non-shared clonotypes was less probable than generation of clonotypes shared by all four donors.

Adult donors, all healthy and HIV-negative, had no recent acute infections or vaccinations. With respect to this clone: Its cognate antigen is unknown.

Methods used by the authors: Filtering of immunoSEQ junctional sequences could not match full-length read filtering. The assay was immunoSEQ multiplex PCR, and TCRdb's table has in-frame clones only and misses some. V and J calls and clone size are as listed in that table; D and trimming were resolved from the DNA. Of 2 million to 2.5 million clones listed, more than 90% are singletons. CDR1 and CDR2 from the germline V gene are MNHEY and SVGAGI. Trimming shortened V by 2 bases and J by 4 bases, and 15 bases separated the two germline ends. The CDR3 loop spans 15 amino acids. The sample consisted of naive CD4+ T cells sorted from blood. Specified subset: CD45RA+ positively selected. The clonotype comes from a man younger than 35 in good health. The chain links TRBV6-5 to TRBJ2-7, with D perhaps matching TRBD1 (5 bases). The chain's CDR3 is CASSYARVGLYEQYF. CDR3 coding DNA: TGTGCCAGCAGTTACGCCAGGGTCGGCCTTTACGAGCAGTACTTC.